The clone carrying this T cell receptor beta chain was seen only a few times. Its antigen is unknown. This sample is drawn from a study of blood T cells in healthy people across ages. Turning to the study itself: For every two T cells, template switching captured about one barcoded beta molecule. Study findings and constraints: Comparison with aged donors showed that long-lived donors had more naive CD4+ cells and higher diversity.

A second PCR of 7 to 11 cycles used a sample-barcoded 5' primer and a J-beta primer mix. Each cDNA molecule, via a template-switch adaptor with 12 random nucleotides, was tagged. TCRdb reanalysed the 5' RACE reads using MiXCR and keeps one entry per CDR3 protein. The sample consists of approximately 1.5 million distinct CDR3 sequences, less than 45% of them appearing once. The CDR3 sequence is 12 residues long. CDR1 and CDR2 (germline): SGHVS, FQNEAQ. V lost 8 bases, J lost 6 bases, and 11 bases lay in between. The draw of peripheral blood yielded ten milliliters from each donor. What was sequenced was blood. This TCR was sampled from a woman aged 18-35 years in good health. The chain joins TRBV7-8 to TRBJ2-1, with unresolved D. In nucleotides, the CDR3 is TGTGCCAGCTTCACGGCGACCAATGAGCAGTTCTTC. Translated: CASFTATNEQFF.